The 22 T cell receptor beta chains given below trace back to one sample, sequenced in a study of blood T cell repertoires in COVID-19. The protocol was immunoSEQ multiplex PCR, while the TCRdb copy is restricted to in-frame clones and leaves out a portion. The sample holds a few hundred thousand clones, less than 90% seen once. The sequencing input was PBMCs or T cells enriched from blood (not recorded which). These receptors were collected from a woman aged 60-70 years who had recovered from COVID-19.

On this clone: The sample contains more than one DNA sequence encoding this CDR3. The chain is built from TRBV7-8 and TRBJ1-5, with D tentatively TRBD1 (6 bases). Germline lookup yields CDR1 SGHVS and CDR2 FQNEAQ. V lost 4 bases and J 5 bases, leaving 9 bases between the germline ends. The CDR3 sequence is 13 residues long. CDR3 DNA sequence: TGTGCCAGCAGCTGGACAGACGATCAGCCCCAGCATTTT. Protein sequence: CASSWTDDQPQHF.

V gene TRBV28 combines with J gene TRBJ2-1, with 11 bases matching TRBD1. The CDR3 consists of 15 residues. J gave up 6 bases and V 5 bases, and 6 bases lay outside the gene matches. Germline CDR1 MDHEN, CDR2 SYDVKM. Here the CDR3 DNA reads TGTGCCAGCAGTGGCCGGGACAGGGGGATCAATGAGCAGTTCTTC. As protein: CASSGRDRGINEQFF.

The chain has TRBV6-5 and TRBJ1-6; TRBD1 is a possible D gene (6 bases). The germline gives CDR1 MNHEY, CDR2 SVGAGI. The CDR3 is 15 amino acids. Trimming cost V 7 bases and J 4 bases, with 14 bases left between them. This CDR3 reads CASTLQGHYNSPLHF. As DNA, the CDR3 is TGTGCCAGCACCTTACAGGGACATTATAATTCACCCCTCCACTTT.

CDR3 sequence reads: CASSLEGLDPETQYF. The DNA for the CDR3 is TGCGCCAGCAGCTTGGAAGGACTAGATCCCGAGACCCAGTACTTC. The chain recombines TRBV5-1 with TRBJ2-5, with 7 bases that match TRBD2. The CDR3 has 15 amino acids. Germline V gene data show CDR1 as SGHRS and CDR2 as YFSETQ. The J segment lost 5 bases and the V segment lost 0 bases, leaving 7 bases of the junction unmatched.

V and J are TRBV23-1 and TRBJ1-2, with 10 bases aligning to TRBD1. TRBV23-1 is known as an ORF, though its function is uncertain. J lost 4 bases, V lost 8 bases, and 13 bases had no gene match. This CDR3 spans 16 amino acids. CDR3 region: CASRFGTGAPSYGYTF. The CDR3 DNA follows: TGCGCCAGCCGATTCGGGACAGGGGCGCCGAGCTATGGCTACACCTTC.

The rearrangement uses TRBV6-5 and TRBJ2-3; 8 positions agree with TRBD1. With 6 bases clipped from V and 6 bases from J, the junction kept 5 bases outside the gene matches. Germline V gives CDR1 MNHEY, CDR2 SVGAGI. CDR3 length: 13 residues. The DNA of the CDR3 is TGTGCCAGCAGCGGACAGGGAGCGGATACGCAGTATTTT. This sequence encodes CASSGQGADTQYF.

The J gene is TRBJ1-1, the V gene TRBV10-3, with a weak D call TRBD1 (6 bases). Germline V gene data show CDR1 as ENHRY and CDR2 as SYGVKD. V lost 4 bases and J 1 base, leaving 16 bases between the germline ends. The CDR3 is 16 amino acids. The CDR3 spells CAISAVFGGQNTEAFF. CDR3 coding DNA: TGTGCCATCAGTGCTGTATTTGGGGGACAGAACACTGAAGCTTTCTTT.

This clone has just one count. The V and J genes are TRBV19 and TRBJ1-6; tentatively, D is TRBD1 (6 bases). The CDR3 is 12 residues long. Trimming took 5 bases from V and 9 from J, leaving 8 bases between them. From germline, CDR1 is LNHDA and CDR2 SQIVND (reference sequence). The CDR3 bases are TGTGCCAGTAGTGGCAGGGGTTCACCCCTCCACTTT. Its protein is CASSGRGSPLHF.

The rearrangement joins TRBV18 to TRBJ1-2; 8 bases are a match to TRBD1. The CDR3 runs 17 residues. Germline V gene sequence: CDR1 KGHSH, CDR2 LQKENI. Trimming took 2 bases from V and 1 from J; bases not matched to a gene: 9. The CDR3 loop is CASSPTGGQGLNYGYTF. As DNA, the CDR3 is TGTGCCAGCTCACCAACAGGAGGACAGGGTCTTAACTATGGCTACACCTTC.

The V and J genes are TRBV19 and TRBJ2-7, with 10 bases that match TRBD1. Germline V gene lookup returns CDR1 LNHDA and CDR2 SQIVND (reference sequence). The CDR3 length is 15 residues. Losses at the gene ends were 7 bases for V and 2 bases for J; bases not matched to a gene: 8. As DNA, the CDR3 is TGTGCCAGTACCTCAGACAGGGGGCTCGCCTACGAGCAGTACTTC. This translates into CASTSDRGLAYEQYF.

The V gene is TRBV11-2, the J gene TRBJ2-7, with 11 bases aligning to TRBD2. Germline V lookup: CDR1 SGHAT, CDR2 FQNNGV. CDR3 length: 16 residues. Trimming cost V 5 bases and J 2 bases; bases outside gene matches: 8. This CDR3 is CASSNSGGDLAYEQYF. The CDR3 region has the DNA TGTGCCAGCAGCAATAGCGGGGGGGACCTCGCCTACGAGCAGTACTTC.

V is TRBV29-1 and J is TRBJ1-4; 8 nucleotides agree with TRBD1. V lost 7 bases to trimming and J lost 7 bases; unmatched junction nucleotides: 8. The CDR3 extends over 13 amino acids. Germline V lookup: CDR1 SQVTM, CDR2 ANQGSEA. The CDR3 DNA sequence: TGCAGCGCCCTTTCAGGGGGCCCTGAAAAACTGTTTTTT. It codes for CSALSGGPEKLFF.

The genes are TRBV7-9 and TRBJ2-2, with D uncertain. There are 14 residues in the CDR3. Trimming took 5 bases from V and 1 from J, leaving 8 bases between them. Germline-derived CDR1 and CDR2 are SEHNR and FQNEAQ (reference sequence). The CDR3 DNA follows: TGTGCCAGCAGCGCCCACTGGAACACCGGGGAGCTGTTTTTT. This gives the protein CASSAHWNTGELFF.

The J gene is TRBJ2-3, the V gene TRBV14; 12 bases agree with TRBD2. This CDR3 contains 16 residues. Trimming cost V 4 bases and J 6 bases; bases outside gene matches: 8. Germline CDR1 is SGHDN and CDR2 is FVKESK. The CDR3, as DNA: TGTGCCAGCAGCCTCCCAGGGGGGACTAGCGGGGATACGCAGTATTTT. It specifies CASSLPGGTSGDTQYF.

The sample holds a few counts of this clone. Other DNA sequences in this specimen translate into the identical CDR3. J is TRBJ1-1 and V is TRBV6-5; possibly TRBD1 for D (5 bases). The CDR3 loop spans 15 amino acids. Trimming stripped 0 bases from V and 0 bases from J, with 8 bases between. Germline V gives CDR1 MNHEY, CDR2 SVGAGI. The CDR3: CASSYSGGMNTEAFF. For the CDR3, the DNA is TGTGCCAGCAGTTACTCGGGGGGGATGAACACTGAAGCTTTCTTT.

The gene calls are TRBV10-2 and TRBJ2-5, with 7 bases aligning to TRBD1. Germline CDR1 reads WSHSY; CDR2 reads SAAADI. The CDR3 has 15 residues. J lost 1 base, V lost 5 bases, and 7 bases had no gene match. The CDR3 spells CASSPPGQPQETQYF. The CDR3 bases are TGCGCCAGCAGTCCACCGGGACAGCCCCAAGAGACCCAGTACTTC.

The chain uses TRBV6-2 or TRBV6-3 and TRBJ1-1; 8 nucleotides align to TRBD1. J gave up 7 bases and V 6 bases, and 7 bases lay outside the gene matches. This CDR3 contains 13 residues. CDR1 is MNHEY and CDR2 is SVGEGT in the germline V gene. CDR3 protein: CASSLRTGGEAFF. The DNA for the CDR3 is TGTGCCAGCAGCCTTCGAACAGGGGGTGAAGCTTTCTTT.

The V and J genes are TRBV7-6 and TRBJ1-3; D possibly corresponds to TRBD1 (5 bases). V lost 6 bases, J lost 2 bases, and 8 bases lay in between. Germline CDR1 is SGHVS and CDR2 is FNYEAQ. CDR3 length: 13 residues. The CDR3 bases are TGTGCCAGCAGTGCGACAGCTGGAAACACCATATATTTT. This sequence encodes CASSATAGNTIYF.

V usage is TRBV27 and J usage is TRBJ1-2; tentatively, D is TRBD1 (5 bases). Trimming took 8 bases from V and 6 from J, leaving 16 bases between them. The CDR3 is made up of 13 amino acids. Germline assignment: CDR1 MNHEY and CDR2 SMNVEV (reference sequence). CDR3 bases: TGTGCCAGCTCCTCGGCAGGGAGGGATGGCTACACCTTC. Encoded protein: CASSSAGRDGYTF.

The rearrangement uses TRBV27 and TRBJ2-3; 9 bases fit TRBD2. V was pared by 4 bases and J by 3 bases, with 14 bases of the junction left unmatched. Germline V gene sequence: CDR1 MNHEY, CDR2 SMNVEV (reference sequence). This CDR3 is 18 amino acids long. This CDR3 reads CASSSEAAGGWHTDTQYF. DNA for the CDR3: TGTGCCAGCAGTTCCGAGGCAGCGGGAGGATGGCATACAGATACGCAGTATTTT.

This clone was picked up one time. The chain is built from TRBV25-1 and TRBJ2-2; the D gene is possibly TRBD1 (5 bases). The V gene lost 1 base and the J gene lost 6 bases, with 9 bases spanning the gap. CDR3 length equals 14 residues. The germline V gene encodes CDR1 MGHDK and CDR2 SYGVNS. CDR3 protein: CASSELEGAGELFF. The CDR3 region has the DNA TGTGCCAGCAGTGAATTGGAAGGGGCCGGGGAGCTGTTTTTT.

The chain carries TRBV12-5 and TRBJ1-6; 8 positions agree with TRBD1. With 0 bases clipped from V and 9 bases from J, the junction kept 4 bases outside the gene matches. This CDR3 has 15 residues. Germline CDR1 reads LGHNT; CDR2 reads FRNRAP. The CDR3 region is CASGLVQGGSSPLHF. For the CDR3, the DNA is TGTGCTAGTGGTTTGGTACAGGGGGGAAGTTCACCCCTCCACTTT.